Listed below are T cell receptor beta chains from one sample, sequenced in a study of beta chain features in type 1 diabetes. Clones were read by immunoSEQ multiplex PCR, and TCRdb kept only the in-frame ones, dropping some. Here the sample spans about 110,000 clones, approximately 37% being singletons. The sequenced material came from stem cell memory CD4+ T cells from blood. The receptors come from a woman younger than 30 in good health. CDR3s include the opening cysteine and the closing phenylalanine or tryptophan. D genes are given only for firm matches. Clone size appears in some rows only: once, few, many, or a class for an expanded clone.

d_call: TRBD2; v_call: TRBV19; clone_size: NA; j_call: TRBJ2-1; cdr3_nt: TGTGCCAGTAGCCGGACTAGCGGGAACTATGAGCAGTTCTTC; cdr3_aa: CASSRTSGNYEQFF
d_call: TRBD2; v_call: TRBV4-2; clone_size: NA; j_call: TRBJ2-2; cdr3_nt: TGTGCCAGCAGCCAAGGAGCTCGGACTAGTTATGCCGGGGAGCTGTTTTTT; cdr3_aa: CASSQGARTSYAGELFF
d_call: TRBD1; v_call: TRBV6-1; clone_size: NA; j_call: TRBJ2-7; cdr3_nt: TGTGCCAGCAGTGAAACCTGGACAGGCTACGAGCAGTACTTC; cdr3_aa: CASSETWTGYEQYF
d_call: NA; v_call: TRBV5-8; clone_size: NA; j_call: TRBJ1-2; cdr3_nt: TGTGCCAGCAGCTTGTTCAAATCGTTACGGGGGGGCTATGGCTACACCTTC; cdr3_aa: CASSLFKSLRGGYGYTF
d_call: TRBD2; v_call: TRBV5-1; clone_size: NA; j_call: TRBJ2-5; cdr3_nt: TGCGCCAGCAGCTCCTTGAGACTAGCGGGAGAAGAGACCCAGTACTTC; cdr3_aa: CASSSLRLAGEETQYF
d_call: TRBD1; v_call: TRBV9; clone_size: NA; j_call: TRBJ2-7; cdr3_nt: TGTGCCAGCAGCGTAGGGACAGGGGGGACCTACGAGCAGTACTTC; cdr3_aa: CASSVGTGGTYEQYF
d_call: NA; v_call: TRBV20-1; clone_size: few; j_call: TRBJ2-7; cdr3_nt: TGCAGTGCTGTTCACTACGAGCAGTACTTC; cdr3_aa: CSAVHYEQYF
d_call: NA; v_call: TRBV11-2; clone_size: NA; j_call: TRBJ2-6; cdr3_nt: TGTGCCAGCAGTCTCGAGGGTTCTGGGGCCAACGTCCTGACTTTC; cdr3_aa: CASSLEGSGANVLTF
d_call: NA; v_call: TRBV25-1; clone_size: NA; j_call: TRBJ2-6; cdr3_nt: TGTGCCAGCTCTACTGGGGCCAACGTCCTGACTTTC; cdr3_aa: CASSTGANVLTF
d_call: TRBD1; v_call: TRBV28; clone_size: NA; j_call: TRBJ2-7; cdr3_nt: TGTGCCAGCAAGGTTTCAGGGGGCAAAGGCGAGCAGTACTTC; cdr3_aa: CASKVSGGKGEQYF
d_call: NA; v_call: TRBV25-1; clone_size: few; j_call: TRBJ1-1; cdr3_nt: TGTGCCAGCAGAAAGGGGTATCTGAACACTGAAGCTTTCTTT; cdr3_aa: CASRKGYLNTEAFF
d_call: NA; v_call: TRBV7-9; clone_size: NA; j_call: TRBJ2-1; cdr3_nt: TGTGCCAGCAGCTTAAGGAACGTCTTAGAGGGGCAGTTCTTC; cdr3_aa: CASSLRNVLEGQFF
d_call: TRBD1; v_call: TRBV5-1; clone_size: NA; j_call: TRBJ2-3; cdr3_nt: TGCGCCAGCCGACAGGGTTCTACGCAGTATTTT; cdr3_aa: CASRQGSTQYF
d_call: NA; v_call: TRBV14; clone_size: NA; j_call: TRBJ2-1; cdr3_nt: TGTGCCAGCAGCCAAGAAGAATGGCTTCGGGGAAATGAGCAGTTCTTC; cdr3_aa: CASSQEEWLRGNEQFF
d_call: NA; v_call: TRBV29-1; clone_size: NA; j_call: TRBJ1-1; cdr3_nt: TGCAGCGTTGAAATCCGAGGTAGGATCGGCACTGAAGCTTTCTTT; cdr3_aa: CSVEIRGRIGTEAFF
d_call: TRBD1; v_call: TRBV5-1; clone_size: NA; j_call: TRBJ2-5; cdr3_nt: TGCGCCAGCAGCTATGGACAGGGACAAGAGACCCAGTACTTC; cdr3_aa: CASSYGQGQETQYF
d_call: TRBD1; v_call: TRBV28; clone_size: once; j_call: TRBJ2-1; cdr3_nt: TGTGCCAGCAGTCGCCGGGACAGGGTCTACAATGAGCAGTTCTTC; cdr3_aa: CASSRRDRVYNEQFF
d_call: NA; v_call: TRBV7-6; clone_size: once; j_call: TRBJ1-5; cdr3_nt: TGTGCCAGCAGCCGCGGGTCTGCGAATCAGCCCCAGCATTTT; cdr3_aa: CASSRGSANQPQHF
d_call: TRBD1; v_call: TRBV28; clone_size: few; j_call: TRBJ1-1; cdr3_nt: TGTGCCAGCAGACCGGGACAGCCTAACACTGAAGCTTTCTTT; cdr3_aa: CASRPGQPNTEAFF
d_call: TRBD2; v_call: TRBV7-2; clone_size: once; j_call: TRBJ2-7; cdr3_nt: TGTGCCAGCAGCTCAAGCGGGACTAGCGGGACCTACGAGCAGTACTTC; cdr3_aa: CASSSSGTSGTYEQYF
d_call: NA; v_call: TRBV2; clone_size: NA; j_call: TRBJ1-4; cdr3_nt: TGTGCCAGCAGGGAGACAGGAGCAACTAATGAAAAACTGTTTTTT; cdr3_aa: CASRETGATNEKLFF
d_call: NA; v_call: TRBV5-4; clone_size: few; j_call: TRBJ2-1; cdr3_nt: TGTGCCAGCAGCAATGACAGACAGAATACCTACAATGAGCAGTTCTTC; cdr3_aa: CASSNDRQNTYNEQFF
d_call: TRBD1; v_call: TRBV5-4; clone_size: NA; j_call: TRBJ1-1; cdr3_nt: TGTGCCAGCAGCCGTGGACAGGGGAGCGTATTGAACACTGAAGCTTTCTTT; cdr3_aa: CASSRGQGSVLNTEAFF
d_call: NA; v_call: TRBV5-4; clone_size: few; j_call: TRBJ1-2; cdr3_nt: TGTGCCAGCAGCTTAGGTTTCGGGGGGCGAAGCTATGGCTACACCTTC; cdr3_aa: CASSLGFGGRSYGYTF
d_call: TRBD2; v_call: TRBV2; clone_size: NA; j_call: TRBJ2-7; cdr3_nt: TGTGCCAGCAGGGACTTGGGACTAGCGGCCTACGAGCAGTACTTC; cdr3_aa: CASRDLGLAAYEQYF
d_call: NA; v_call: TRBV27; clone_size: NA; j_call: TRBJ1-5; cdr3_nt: TGTGCCAGCAGTTTAACTGGGCAGGGTCAGCCCCAGCATTTT; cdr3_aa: CASSLTGQGQPQHF
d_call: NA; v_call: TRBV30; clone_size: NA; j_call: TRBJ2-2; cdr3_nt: TGTGCCTGGAGGACAGGCGTGAACACCGGGGAGCTGTTTTTT; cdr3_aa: CAWRTGVNTGELFF
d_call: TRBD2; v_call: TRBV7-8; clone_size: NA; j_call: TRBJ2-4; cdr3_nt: TGTGCCAGCAGCTTGGGACTAGCGGGAGTCCAAAACATTCAGTACTTC; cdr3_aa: CASSLGLAGVQNIQYF
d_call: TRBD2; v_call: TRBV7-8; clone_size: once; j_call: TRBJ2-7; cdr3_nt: TGTGCCAGCAGCTTAGTGGGCTGGACTAGCGGGAGCTACGAGCAGTACTTC; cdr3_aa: CASSLVGWTSGSYEQYF
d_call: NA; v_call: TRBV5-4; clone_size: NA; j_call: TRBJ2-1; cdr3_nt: TGTGCCAGCAGCTCGGGATTTAGGGAGTTCTTC; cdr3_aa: CASSSGFREFF
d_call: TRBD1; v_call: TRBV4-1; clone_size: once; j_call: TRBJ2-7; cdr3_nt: TGCGCCAGCAGCCAAGACCGGGACAGGACTTTCAACGAGCAGTACTTC; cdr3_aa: CASSQDRDRTFNEQYF
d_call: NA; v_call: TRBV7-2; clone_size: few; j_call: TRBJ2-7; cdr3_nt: TGTGCCAGCAGCTTTACTACAGGGGGGGCCTTCTACGAGCAGTACTTC; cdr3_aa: CASSFTTGGAFYEQYF
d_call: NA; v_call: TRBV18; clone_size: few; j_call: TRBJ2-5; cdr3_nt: TGTGCCAGCTCACGTTGGCGGGACCGTCAAGAGACCCAGTACTTC; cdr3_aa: CASSRWRDRQETQYF